This T cell receptor beta chain was captured by sequencing in a study of blood T cell repertoires in COVID-19 (dated by TCRdb to the early 2020s). Study-wide context: Samples from collaborators originated in the United States, Italy and Spain and spanned both the acute and convalescent phases of COVID-19. The material from the prospective study consisted of cDNA or gDNA derived from T cells, B-cell-depleted T cells, or PBMCs. Deeply sampled blood TCRbeta repertoires from subjects exposed to, actively infected with, or recovered from COVID-19 were included in the dataset. Where available, HLA class I and class II types were obtained from metadata supplied by the sample provider rather than from assay-based typing. The repertoires were released in a freely available public database meant as a resource for research on the immune response to SARS-CoV-2. Samples came from the ongoing ImmuneRACE study (first 160 participants) plus 1,254 subjects from 6 global collaborators. Nearly every sample came with metadata listing a de-identified subject ID, COVID-19 status, age in years and sex. Beyond this particular receptor, the publication reports: The quantity of clinical and demographic metadata differed by source and by participant and was supplied without curation.

Concerning this clone itself: Its antigen specificity is not known. Per-base quality was not reported, and no clone a single base away is much larger than it.

The immunoSEQ Assay, a bias-controlled multiplex PCR, was used to amplify TCRbeta CDR3 regions from genomic DNA. Per the original workflow: The number of nucleated cells in each sample was estimated from the amplification of reference gene primers within the assay. Sequence reads were collapsed and filtered to measure the absolute abundance of every unique TCRbeta CDR3 rearrangement. For each sample, productive Simpson clonality was calculated as the square root of Simpson's diversity index over productive rearrangements. TCRdb mirrors the immuneACCESS table, restricted to in-frame sequences. Some clones are absent from its copies; in checked studies, under half trace to an unresolved V gene, and the reason for the others is unknown. For V, J and clone size, that table is used; D and trimming come from the DNA. The sample table contains roughly 320,000 clones; only one count was recorded for approximately 86% of them. Roughly 1.3% of the sample lies in the top ten.

V lost 6 bases and J lost 4 bases, and the count of bases not matched to a germline gene is 5. The CDR3 goes from the cysteine to the phenylalanine over 14 residues. Of the read, only the CDR3 DNA is kept; its 42 bases are in frame from base 1. The germline V gene gives CDR1 as SQVTM and CDR2 as ANQGSEA. The collaborating institutions used their own protocols to collect whole blood in K2EDTA tubes. For TCRbeta analysis, collaborator samples were shipped as frozen whole blood, as isolated PBMCs, or as DNA extracted from either sample type. The TCR was taken from a man between 70 and 80 years old with acute or convalescent COVID-19. Sequenced: peripheral blood. This chain joins TRBV29-1 to TRBJ2-1; TRBD2 fits 11 bases in the junction. CDR3 reads: CSVPGLADYNEQFF. The base sequence is TGCAGCGTCCCGGGACTAGCGGATTACAATGAGCAGTTCTTC.